Each of the 27 T cell receptor beta chains below was sequenced from the same sample in a study of OX40 agonist ivuxolimab in advanced cancers. Sequencing used immunoSEQ multiplex PCR; TCRdb keeps in-frame clones, though not all of them. The data hold about 140,000 clones, with 75% to 95% observed a single time. This sample comprised CD4+ or CD8+ T cells sorted from blood, obtained in a trial of the OX40 agonist ivuxolimab. These receptors came from an adult with an advanced solid tumor such as melanoma, head and neck, liver or kidney cancer.

The rearrangement joins TRBV7-8 to TRBJ1-1; possibly TRBD1 for D (5 bases). CDR1 is SGHVS and CDR2 is FQNEAQ in the germline V gene. CDR3 size: 13 residues. The V gene lost 4 bases and the J gene lost 3 bases, with 9 bases spanning the gap. The CDR3 is CASSSGFYTEAFF. The CDR3 DNA reads as TGTGCCAGCAGCTCAGGGTTTTACACTGAAGCTTTCTTT. The full variable domain, completed using reference TRBV7-8 and TRBJ1-1, is GAGVSQSPRYKVAKRGQDVALRCDPISGHVSLFWYQQALGQGPEFLTYFQNEAQLDKSGLPSDRFFAERPEGSVSTLKIQRTQQEDSAVYLCASSSGFYTEAFFGQGTRLTVV.

DNA of the CDR3: TGTGCCAGCCTCTCCCCCACTAAGAGCGGGGGCTACAATGAGCAGTTCTTC. This codes for CASLSPTKSGGYNEQFF. The V and J genes are TRBV28 and TRBJ2-1; 8 positions match TRBD2. Germline V gives CDR1 MDHEN, CDR2 SYDVKM. The CDR3 has 17 amino acids. V was pared by 8 bases and J by 3 bases, with 15 bases of the junction left unmatched. Full variable domain (outside the CDR3, taken from reference TRBV28 and TRBJ2-1): DVKVTQSSRYLVKRTGEKVFLECVQDMDHENMFWYRQDPGLGLRLIYFSYDVKMKEKGDIPEGYSVSREKKERFSLILESASTNQTSMYLCASLSPTKSGGYNEQFFGPGTRLTVL.

The rearrangement uses TRBV9 and TRBJ1-1; no reliable D call. This CDR3 region has 14 residues. Trimming took 0 bases from V and 6 from J, leaving 12 bases between them. In germline, CDR1 is SGDLS, CDR2 YYNGEE. For the CDR3, the DNA is TGTGCCAGCAGCGTAGATACTGTATCCGCTGAAGCTTTCTTT. It encodes CASSVDTVSAEAFF.

V gene TRBV14 combines with J gene TRBJ2-5, with TRBD1 identical over 7 bases. This CDR3 comprises 14 residues. Unmatched junction bases numbered 3, after V lost 4 bases and J lost 1 base. Germline CDR1 and CDR2: SGHDN and FVKESK. The CDR3 reads CASSPWTGQETQYF. The CDR3 bases are TGTGCCAGCAGCCCCTGGACAGGCCAAGAGACCCAGTACTTC.

This chain connects TRBV5-4 to TRBJ2-7, with TRBD1 as a possible D gene (5 bases). Trimming stripped 0 bases from V and 1 base from J, with 5 bases between. Germline loops: CDR1 SGHNT, CDR2 YYREEE (reference sequence). CDR3 size: 13 residues. This chain's CDR3 is CASSLGQSYEQYF. DNA of the CDR3: TGTGCCAGCAGCTTGGGACAGTCCTACGAGCAGTACTTC.

Only a few counts were recorded for this clone. The V gene is TRBV28, the J gene TRBJ1-1, with D unclear. This CDR3 region has 13 residues. Germline lookup yields CDR1 MDHEN and CDR2 SYDVKM. Trimming removed 2 bases from V and 6 bases from J, with 10 bases in between. The DNA for the CDR3 is TGTGCCAGCAGTTTACCCCTCGCGGCTGAAGCTTTCTTT. Encoded protein: CASSLPLAAEAFF.

This clone was counted ten times or more. This rearrangement joins TRBV7-9 to TRBJ2-1, with a tentative D call TRBD1 (7 bases). Per the germline V gene, CDR1 is SEHNR and CDR2 is FQNEAQ (reference sequence). The CDR3 sequence is 14 residues long. V gave up 6 bases and J gave up 5 bases, with 14 bases separating them. CDR3 sequence reads: CASRSGGFDNEQFF. In DNA, the CDR3 is TGTGCCAGCAGATCAGGGGGGTTCGACAATGAGCAGTTCTTC.

The chain has TRBV6-5 and TRBJ1-2; D ambiguous. CDR3 length equals 13 residues. The germline V gene encodes CDR1 MNHEY and CDR2 SVGAGI. Between the trimmed V and J ends, which lost 0 bases and 7 bases, there was a span of 9 bases. In DNA form, the CDR3 reads TGTGCCAGCAGTTACTCGGCAGTACCTGGCTACACCTTC. Translated, it gives CASSYSAVPGYTF.

The chain is built from TRBV30 and TRBJ2-3, with D perhaps TRBD2 (5 bases). Trimming left V 4 bases short and J 5 bases short, with 13 bases between. Per germline, CDR1 GTSNPN and CDR2 SVGIG (reference sequence). The CDR3 extends over 13 amino acids. In DNA, the CDR3 is TGTGCCTGGAACTCCGGGGTGGTAGATACGCAGTATTTT. Its translation is CAWNSGVVDTQYF.

This clone was detected once. The rearrangement joins TRBV7-3 to TRBJ1-5, with D perhaps matching TRBD1 (5 bases). This CDR3 is built from 16 residues. Germline V CDR1 and CDR2: SGHTA, FQGTGA. The V end was cut by 3 bases, the J end by 2 bases, with 14 bases between. The CDR3 loop is CASSFLGGEGNQPQHF. The CDR3 nucleotides read TGTGCCAGCAGCTTTTTGGGGGGAGAAGGCAATCAGCCCCAGCATTTT. Variable domain in full (rest from reference TRBV7-3 and TRBJ1-5): GAGVSQTPSNKVTEKGKYVELRCDPISGHTALYWYRQSLGQGPEFLIYFQGTGAADDSGLPNDRFFAVRPEGSVSTLKIQRTERGDSAVYLCASSFLGGEGNQPQHFGDGTRLSIL.

The chain recombines TRBV28 with TRBJ1-5; 8 bases match TRBD1. V lost 5 bases to trimming and J lost 4 bases; unmatched junction nucleotides: 10. The germline V gene has CDR1 MDHEN and CDR2 SYDVKM. This CDR3 contains 16 residues. The CDR3 coding sequence is TGTGCCAGCAGTGGGGCCGGGACAGGAGAGAATCAGCCCCAGCATTTT. Translated: CASSGAGTGENQPQHF. Full variable domain (remainder filled in from reference TRBV28 and TRBJ1-5): DVKVTQSSRYLVKRTGEKVFLECVQDMDHENMFWYRQDPGLGLRLIYFSYDVKMKEKGDIPEGYSVSREKKERFSLILESASTNQTSMYLCASSGAGTGENQPQHFGDGTRLSIL.

The chain recombines TRBV6-5 with TRBJ2-1; TRBD1 might be the D (6 bases). CDR3 length: 14 amino acids. The V end was cut by 8 bases, the J end by 8 bases, with 19 bases between. Germline assignment: CDR1 MNHEY and CDR2 SVGAGI. This CDR3 reads CASGRRLPGDEQFF. The CDR3 nucleotides read TGTGCCAGCGGTAGACGGCTTCCAGGGGATGAGCAGTTCTTC.

The V call is TRBV7-2, the J call TRBJ1-3; possibly TRBD1 for D (5 bases). This CDR3 spans 16 amino acids. Trimming shortened V by 1 base and J by 3 bases, and 13 bases separated the two germline ends. Germline-derived CDR1 and CDR2 are SGHTA and FQGNSA. CDR3 loop: CASSLGGDWGGNTIYF. The CDR3 nucleotides are TGTGCCAGCAGCTTAGGGGGGGATTGGGGTGGAAACACCATATATTTT.

CDR3 residues: CASRWFLRVDYGYTF. CDR3 sequence (DNA): TGTGCCAGCAGATGGTTTTTAAGGGTAGACTATGGCTACACCTTC. The chain combines TRBV5-6 with TRBJ1-2, with D unresolved. CDR1 SGHDT and CDR2 YYEEEE come from the germline V gene. The CDR3 sequence is 15 residues long. The ends were cut back, 5 bases at V and 3 bases at J, with 17 bases in the middle.

This chain connects TRBV7-2 to TRBJ1-2; tentative D call: TRBD1 (6 bases). This CDR3 has 13 residues. Germline V gives CDR1 SGHTA, CDR2 FQGNSA. Trimming pared 4 bases from V and 2 bases from J, leaving 8 bases between. The CDR3 bases are TGTGCCAGCAGCTCCGGGACAAACTATGGCTACACCTTC. It codes for CASSSGTNYGYTF. Full variable domain (remainder filled in from reference TRBV7-2 and TRBJ1-2): GAGVSQSPSNKVTEKGKDVELRCDPISGHTALYWYRQSLGQGLEFLIYFQGNSAPDKSGLPSDRFSAERTGGSVSTLTIQRTQQEDSAVYLCASSSGTNYGYTFGSGTRLTVV.

The chain recombines TRBV5-1 with TRBJ2-7; 9 positions match TRBD1. With 4 bases clipped from V and 0 bases from J, the junction kept 5 bases outside the gene matches. The germline V gene has CDR1 SGHRS and CDR2 YFSETQ. This CDR3 region has 15 residues. The CDR3 DNA sequence: TGCGCCAGCAGCCAGACAGGGGGAAACTCCTACGAGCAGTACTTC. It codes for CASSQTGGNSYEQYF.

The V and J genes are TRBV10-3 and TRBJ2-1; maybe TRBD2 (5 bases). The CDR3 length is 11 residues. The V gene's germline CDR1 is ENHRY and CDR2 SYGVKD. V shed 8 bases and J shed 9 bases, with 11 bases lying between them. This chain's CDR3 is CAIGGQTEQFF. CDR3 nucleotide sequence: TGTGCCATCGGAGGCCAGACTGAGCAGTTCTTC.

The chain couples TRBV5-6 to TRBJ2-7, with TRBD1 identical over 10 bases. Germline assignment: CDR1 SGHDT and CDR2 YYEEEE. This CDR3 is 14 amino acids long. V shed 3 bases, J shed 3 bases, and the junction held 3 bases outside the gene matches. The CDR3 bases are TGTGCCAGCAGCTCAAGGGACAGGGGCTACGAGCAGTACTTC. Translation: CASSSRDRGYEQYF.

The V and J genes are TRBV7-9 and TRBJ2-7, with D possibly TRBD1 on 5 matching bases. CDR3 size: 12 residues. The V end was cut by 5 bases, the J end by 5 bases, with 10 bases between. CDR1 and CDR2 (germline): SEHNR, FQNEAQ (reference sequence). CDR3 DNA sequence: TGTGCCAGCAGCCTACAGGCTCACGAGCAGTACTTC. Amino acid sequence: CASSLQAHEQYF.

This rearrangement joins TRBV9 to TRBJ2-1, with D maybe TRBD2 (6 bases). Germline loops: CDR1 SGDLS, CDR2 YYNGEE. The V end was cut by 3 bases, the J end by 4 bases, with 17 bases between. The CDR3 has 16 amino acids. The CDR3 here is CASSGGPPGTYNEQFF. The CDR3 DNA is TGTGCCAGCAGCGGGGGACCTCCTGGGACTTACAATGAGCAGTTCTTC.

The chain is built from TRBV4-2 and TRBJ2-7; D is ambiguous. The CDR3 has 15 residues. CDR1 is LGHNA, CDR2 YNFKEQ, per germline. Trimming removed 1 base at V and 4 bases at J, with 14 bases between. The CDR3 DNA reads TGTGCCAGCAGCCAAGCATCAGGAGAACAATACGAGCAGTACTTC. Its protein product is CASSQASGEQYEQYF.

The chain joins TRBV19 to TRBJ2-1; 11 bases align to TRBD2. With V trimmed by 5 bases and J by 4 bases, 7 bases remained unmatched. Looked up from germline, CDR1 is LNHDA and CDR2 is SQIVND (reference sequence). The CDR3 sequence is 16 residues long. The CDR3 DNA sequence: TGTGCCAGTAGTCAATCTCTAGCGGGAGGTTACAATGAGCAGTTCTTC. This codes for CASSQSLAGGYNEQFF.

The chain recombines TRBV19 with TRBJ1-5, with a tentative D call TRBD1 (5 bases). Deletions cut 1 base from V and 2 bases from J, with 9 bases between. The CDR3 sequence is 15 residues long. CDR1 and CDR2 from the germline V gene are LNHDA and SQIVND (reference sequence). CDR3 DNA: TGTGCCAGTAGTATAGGACAGATGGGCAATCAGCCCCAGCATTTT. Translation: CASSIGQMGNQPQHF.

The chain uses TRBV27 and TRBJ2-5; weak D call: TRBD2 (6 bases). The germline V gene has CDR1 MNHEY and CDR2 SMNVEV (reference sequence). The ends were cut back, 5 bases at V and 4 bases at J, with 11 bases in the middle. This CDR3 comprises 13 residues. In DNA form, the CDR3 reads TGTGCCAGCAGTCCTCCCGGGGGAGAGACCCAGTACTTC. Translation: CASSPPGGETQYF.

There are a few counts of this clone. The chain uses TRBV5-4 and TRBJ2-1, with TRBD2 matching 8 bases. The CDR3 has 16 amino acids. J was trimmed by 10 bases and V by 3 bases; bases with no gene match: 15. CDR1 and CDR2 from the germline V gene are SGHNT and YYREEE (reference sequence). The CDR3 nucleotides are TGTGCCAGCAGCTCGGAGGTTCCGGGAGGGCCATGGGAGCAGTTCTTC. Its translation is CASSSEVPGGPWEQFF.

V gene TRBV28 combines with J gene TRBJ1-1, with D uncertain. The CDR3 is 15 amino acids. The ends were cut back, 4 bases at V and 1 base at J, with 13 bases in the middle. Germline values: CDR1 MDHEN, CDR2 SYDVKM. CDR3 protein: CASSSGGEGNTEAFF. The CDR3 bases are TGTGCCAGCAGTTCTGGCGGGGAAGGGAACACTGAAGCTTTCTTT.

The chain couples TRBV10-1 to TRBJ1-1, with D perhaps TRBD1 (6 bases). V lost 5 bases and J lost 1, with 14 bases in between. CDR1 and CDR2 (germline): WNHNN, SYGVQD (reference sequence). The CDR3 is 15 residues long. The DNA for the CDR3 is TGCGCCAGCAGTCCCGAAGGGGGGACGAACACTGAAGCTTTCTTT. The encoded protein is CASSPEGGTNTEAFF.